This TCR beta chain was obtained from a study of identical twins. TCRdb redid the calling of the 5' RACE reads with MiXCR, one entry per CDR3 protein. The data contain around 1.7 million distinct CDR3 sequences, about 30% of them seen just once; the ten biggest clones take up under 0.35%. Germline V lookup: CDR1 SGHRS, CDR2 YFSETQ. The CDR3 extends over 15 amino acids. The chain employs TRBV5-1 and TRBJ2-7; D remains unclear. With the DNA end fitting TRBJ2-5 better, the J assignment may be wrong. This sequence originates from a newborn girl in good health. The sample taken for sequencing was cord blood. The CDR3 reads CASSSNNVVGETQYF. The DNA for the CDR3 is TGCGCCAGCAGCTCCAATAACGTAGTGGGCGAGACCCAGTACTTC.